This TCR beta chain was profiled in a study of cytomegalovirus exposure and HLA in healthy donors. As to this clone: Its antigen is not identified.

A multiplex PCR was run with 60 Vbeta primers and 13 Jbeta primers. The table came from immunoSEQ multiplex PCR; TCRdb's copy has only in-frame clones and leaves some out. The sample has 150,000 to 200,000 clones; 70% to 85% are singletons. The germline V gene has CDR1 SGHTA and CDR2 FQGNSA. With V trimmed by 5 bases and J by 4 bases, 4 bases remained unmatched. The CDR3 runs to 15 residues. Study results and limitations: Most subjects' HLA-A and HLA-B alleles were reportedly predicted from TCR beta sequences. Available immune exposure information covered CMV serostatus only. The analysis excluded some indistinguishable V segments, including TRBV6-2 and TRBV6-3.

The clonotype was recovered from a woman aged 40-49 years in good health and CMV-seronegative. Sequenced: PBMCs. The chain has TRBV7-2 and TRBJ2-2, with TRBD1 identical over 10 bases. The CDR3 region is CASSTGQGGTGELFF. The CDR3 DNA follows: TGTGCCAGCAGCACCGGACAGGGGGGCACCGGGGAGCTGTTTTTT.